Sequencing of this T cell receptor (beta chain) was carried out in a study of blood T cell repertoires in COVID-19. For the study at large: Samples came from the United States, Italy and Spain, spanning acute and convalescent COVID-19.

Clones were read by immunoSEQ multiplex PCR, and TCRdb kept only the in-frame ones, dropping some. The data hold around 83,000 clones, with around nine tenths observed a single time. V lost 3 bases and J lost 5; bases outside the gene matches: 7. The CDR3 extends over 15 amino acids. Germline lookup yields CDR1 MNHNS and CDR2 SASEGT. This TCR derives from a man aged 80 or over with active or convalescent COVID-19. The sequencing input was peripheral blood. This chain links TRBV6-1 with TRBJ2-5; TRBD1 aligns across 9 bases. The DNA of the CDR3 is TGTGCCAGCAGTGATGGGACAGGGTCGTGGGAGACCCAGTACTTC. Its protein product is CASSDGTGSWETQYF.